This T cell receptor (beta chain) derives from a study of regulatory T cells in long-lasting Graves disease. Investigators prepared the TCR beta libraries by applying iRepertoire HTBI primers and Arm-PCR of CDR3 regions. MiXCR, run by TCRdb on the multiplex PCR reads, gives a single entry per CDR3 protein. Among hundreds of thousands of distinct CDR3 sequences listed, roughly 13% were seen once. This clonotype was counted at least ten times. In germline, CDR1 is MNHNS, CDR2 SASEGT. CDR3 length equals 15 residues. V dropped 2 bases and J dropped 3; count of bases not matched to a gene: 6. This sample's time point: newly diagnosed GD, antithyroid drugs for less than 3 months. Preparation of the TCR library used RNA extracted from PBMCs. Approximately 9.6-milliliter peripheral blood samples went into EDTA tubes. The same specimen was also included in a second study, on T cells in Graves' hyperthyroidism and ophthalmopathy. That source reports: Recently diagnosed hyperthyroidism of less than 2 months' duration affected patients aged 18 to 65. An initial round of RT-PCR targeting the TCR CDR3 relied on the HTBI primer set. In the blood, most expanded thyroid clonotypes above 0.001 appeared as well.

Sample: peripheral blood mononuclear cells (PBMCs), taken at new diagnosis, from a patient treated with antithyroid drugs. The sequence was collected from a man aged 30 to 39 with Graves disease. This chain connects TRBV6-1 to TRBJ1-1; the match to TRBD1 covers 7 bases. The CDR3 DNA sequence: TGTGCCAGCAGTGAATGGGCAGGGGGTTACACTGAAGCTTTCTTT. It yields the protein CASSEWAGGYTEAFF.